The clone carrying this TCR beta chain was detected a few times. This specimen belongs to a study of blood T cell repertoires in COVID-19. The data were produced by immunoSEQ multiplex PCR, yet TCRdb's version contains in-frame clones alone and is incomplete. The sample lists under 60,000 clones, just under 80% seen once, with roughly 27% in the top ten. The CDR3 contains 13 residues. V was pared by 8 bases and J by 7 bases, with 4 bases of the junction left unmatched. Sequencing input: peripheral blood. J is TRBJ2-1 and V is TRBV12-3 or TRBV12-4, with 11 bases lining up with TRBD1. The sequence was collected from a human donor in a cohort sampled during active COVID-19. Here the CDR3 reads CASRDRGSNEQFF. CDR3 DNA sequence: TGTGCCAGCCGGGACAGGGGGTCGAATGAGCAGTTCTTC.